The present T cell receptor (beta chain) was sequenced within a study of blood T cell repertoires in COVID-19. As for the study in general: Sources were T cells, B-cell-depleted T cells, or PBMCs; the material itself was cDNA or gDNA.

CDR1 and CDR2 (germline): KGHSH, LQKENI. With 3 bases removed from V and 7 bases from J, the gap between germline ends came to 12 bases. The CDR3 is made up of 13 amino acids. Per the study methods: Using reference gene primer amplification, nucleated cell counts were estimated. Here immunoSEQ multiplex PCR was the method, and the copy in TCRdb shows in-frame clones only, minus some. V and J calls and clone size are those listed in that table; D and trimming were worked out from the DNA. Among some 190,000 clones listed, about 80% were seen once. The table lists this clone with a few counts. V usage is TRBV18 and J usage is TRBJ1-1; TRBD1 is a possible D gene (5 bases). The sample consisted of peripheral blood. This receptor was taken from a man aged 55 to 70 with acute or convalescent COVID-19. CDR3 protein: CASSPFDSNEAFF. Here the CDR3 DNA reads TGTGCCAGCTCACCGTTCGACAGTAATGAAGCTTTCTTT.